Reported below is one T cell receptor (beta chain). A few counts support this clone. Its recognized antigen is unknown. Base qualities are missing; no much larger clone stands one base away. The protocol used for the library was the immunoSEQ multiplex PCR assay. Genomic DNA extraction, TRB sequencing and normalization were carried out by Adaptive Biotechnologies (Seattle, WA). Per the source publication's procedure: Clonality was computed as one minus Shannon entropy of productive TRB sequences normalized by log2 of unique productive sequences. KLL-specific clonotypes in tumors were found by matching TCRbeta CDR3 amino acid sequences to the sequences from the tetramer-sorted sample of each patient. The clones in this table, taken by TCRdb from immuneACCESS, are in-frame only. Not every clone is retained; where verified, under half of the shortfall comes from an unresolved V gene, and the cause of the rest is unknown. The D gene and trimming were derived from the DNA, and the V and J assignments and clone size from that table. The sample data list 20,000 to 30,000 clones, and about 90% of these were observed just once. The ten largest clones capture roughly 2.5% of the sample.

The entry originates in a study of tumor-infiltrating T cells and Merkel cell polyomavirus (dated by TCRdb to 2016 to 2017). In the study overall: In Merkel cell carcinoma patients, the study examined CD8+ T cells specific for the Merkel cell polyomavirus KLL epitope. Varying disease stages were represented at patient presentation, and patients were followed for a median of 2.7 years (range 1.1 to 6.0 years). The therapies patients received were varied and non-standardized, including chemotherapy, radiation and immunotherapies. TRB sequencing was performed on KLL-tetramer-sorted cells from blood or tumor-infiltrating lymphocytes in fewer than 15 samples, as well as on 12 matched whole-tumor samples. Most whole-tumor samples were roughly 26-micron curls cut from formalin-fixed, paraffin-embedded tissue blocks. Across the study, one tumor sample was a frozen nodal tumor digest and one was a flash-frozen core biopsy of a metastasis.

General conclusions and limits of the study: Because the study covered only a single viral epitope, T cells targeting other Merkel cell polyomavirus epitopes were not captured. A higher fraction of KLL-specific T cells within tumors (about 1.7-18% versus roughly 0-0.15%) was associated with significantly better MCC-specific survival. KLL-specific TRB repertoires proved diverse and largely private: among around 410 unique sequences, only one clonotype was public, and a couple of patients shared that clonotype. A significant MCC-specific survival advantage (P = 0.0051) was associated with a greater number of unique KLL-specific clonotypes in tumors (5-108 vs 0-3). The small sample size of the study (n of about twelve patients) is a limitation.

Robust positive staining for Merkel cell polyomavirus Large T antigen was observed by immunohistochemistry in the tumors of all patients. The study included fewer than 15 Merkel cell carcinoma patients whose blood and/or cultured TIL contained robust KLL-tetramer+ populations exceeding 0.04% of CD8+ T cells. All patients were identified as Caucasian, and a median age of roughly 59 years (range roughly 50 to 77 years) was recorded. Lymph node tumors were analyzed for patients with unknown primaries who presented with nodal disease, or when insufficient primary tissue was available. The source material was lymph node tissue. The sequence was collected from a man in his fifties or sixties with Merkel cell carcinoma.

The base sequence is TGTGCCAGCAGTCGCCTACGGACAGTTAGCAATCAGCCCCAGCATTTT. Its coded protein is CASSRLRTVSNQPQHF. This chain is built from TRBV28 and TRBJ1-5, and the D gene may be TRBD1, 6 bases matching. V loses 5 bases of germline sequence and J loses 0 bases, and the interval between the two ends is 14 bases. From its cysteine to its phenylalanine, the CDR3 spans 16 amino acids. The read is trimmed to its CDR3 DNA, 48 bases read in frame from base 1. CDR1 is given as MDHEN and CDR2 as SYDVKM, both from the germline V gene. The variable domain in full, with residues beyond the CDR3 obtained from the reference TRBV28 and TRBJ1-5 genes, is DVKVTQSSRYLVKRTGEKVFLECVQDMDHENMFWYRQDPGLGLRLIYFSYDVKMKEKGDIPEGYSVSREKKERFSLILESASTNQTSMYLCASSRLRTVSNQPQHFGDGTRLSIL.